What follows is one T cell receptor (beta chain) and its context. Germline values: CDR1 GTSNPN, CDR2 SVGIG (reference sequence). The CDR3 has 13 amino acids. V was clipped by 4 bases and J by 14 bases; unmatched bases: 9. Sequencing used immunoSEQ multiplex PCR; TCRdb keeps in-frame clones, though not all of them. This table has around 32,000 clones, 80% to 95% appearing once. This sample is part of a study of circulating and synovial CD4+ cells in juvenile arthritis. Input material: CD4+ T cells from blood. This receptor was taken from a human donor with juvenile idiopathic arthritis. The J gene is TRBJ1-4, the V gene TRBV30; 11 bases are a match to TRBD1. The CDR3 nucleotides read TGTGCCTGGAAAGGGACAGGGGGATTGAAGCTGTTTTTT. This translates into CAWKGTGGLKLFF.